The 29 T cell receptor beta chains given below trace back to one sample, sequenced in a study of chemoradiotherapy in HPV16-positive cancers. Sequencing used immunoSEQ multiplex PCR; TCRdb keeps in-frame clones, though not all of them. This table holds fewer than 15,000 clones, more than 50% found once. Sample collection occurred from a patient who underwent chemoradiotherapy. The receptors here all came from a human donor with HPV-associated anogenital cancer.

This clone was counted a single time. The gene calls are TRBV7-2 and TRBJ1-2; 10 bases map to TRBD1. This CDR3 spans 13 amino acids. Germline CDR1 reads SGHTA; CDR2 reads FQGNSA. J gave up 6 bases and V 4 bases, and 2 bases lay outside the gene matches. CDR3 sequence reads: CASSSTGGDGYTF. The CDR3 nucleotides are TGTGCCAGCAGCTCGACAGGGGGCGATGGCTACACCTTC.

This clone was recorded a few times. The J gene is TRBJ2-1, the V gene TRBV7-2; no firm D call. Germline CDR1 is SGHTA and CDR2 is FQGNSA. V was trimmed by 0 bases and J by 2 bases, leaving 11 bases between them. CDR3 size: 16 residues. This CDR3 reads CASSLARDLTYNEQFF. The CDR3 DNA sequence: TGTGCCAGCAGCTTAGCGCGAGACCTCACCTACAATGAGCAGTTCTTC. Full variable domain (rest looked up from reference TRBV7-2 and TRBJ2-1): GAGVSQSPSNKVTEKGKDVELRCDPISGHTALYWYRQSLGQGLEFLIYFQGNSAPDKSGLPSDRFSAERTGGSVSTLTIQRTQQEDSAVYLCASSLARDLTYNEQFFGPGTRLTVL.

The gene calls are TRBV7-3 and TRBJ2-5, with D tentatively TRBD1 (6 bases). V lost 4 bases and J 2 bases, leaving 8 bases between the germline ends. The CDR3 totals 13 residues. Germline V lookup: CDR1 SGHTA, CDR2 FQGTGA. The CDR3 spells CASSSDRQETQYF. The CDR3 bases are TGTGCCAGCAGCTCGGACAGACAAGAGACCCAGTACTTC.

The V and J genes are TRBV7-2 and TRBJ1-4; D gene ambiguous. The V and J ends lost 5 bases and 8 bases respectively, with 9 bases between them. The CDR3 spans 12 residues. The germline V gene encodes CDR1 SGHTA and CDR2 FQGNSA. CDR3 DNA sequence: TGTGCCAGCAGCGCTCGTCTAGAAAAACTGTTTTTT. Encoded protein: CASSARLEKLFF. Combining the CDR3 with reference TRBV7-2 and TRBJ1-4 gives the whole variable domain GAGVSQSPSNKVTEKGKDVELRCDPISGHTALYWYRQSLGQGLEFLIYFQGNSAPDKSGLPSDRFSAERTGGSVSTLTIQRTQQEDSAVYLCASSARLEKLFFGSGTQLSVL.

J is TRBJ2-7 and V is TRBV19; tentatively, D is TRBD1 or TRBD2 (6 bases each). Germline loops: CDR1 LNHDA, CDR2 SQIVND (reference sequence). There are 16 residues in the CDR3. V lost 4 bases and J lost 4, with 20 bases in between. CDR3 protein: CASSSSDKGGFYEQYF. As DNA, the CDR3 is TGTGCCAGTAGTAGCTCAGACAAGGGGGGTTTTTACGAGCAGTACTTC.

The CDR3 region is CASSRSQGTVNEQFF. The CDR3 nucleotides are TGTGCCAGTAGTAGATCCCAGGGGACGGTCAATGAGCAGTTCTTC. This chain links TRBV19 with TRBJ2-1, with TRBD1 as a possible D gene (6 bases). In germline, CDR1 is LNHDA, CDR2 SQIVND (reference sequence). Trimming cost V 4 bases and J 6 bases, with 16 bases left between them. The CDR3 has 15 amino acids.

The V call is TRBV7-2, the J call TRBJ2-7; no firm D call. CDR1 and CDR2 from the germline V gene are SGHTA and FQGNSA. The V gene lost 5 bases and the J gene lost 0 bases, with 5 bases spanning the gap. The CDR3 covers 12 residues. In DNA, the CDR3 is TGTGCCAGCAGCCCTAACTCCTACGAGCAGTACTTC. Its protein is CASSPNSYEQYF.

This clone was counted only a few times. The rearrangement uses TRBV13 and TRBJ2-3, with TRBD2 matching 8 bases. The CDR3 contains 17 residues. The trim removed 4 bases at V and 4 bases at J, leaving 13 bases unmatched. In germline, CDR1 is PRHDT, CDR2 FYEKMQ (reference sequence). The CDR3 nucleotides are TGTGCCAGCAGCTCCCCGGGGGGGGACACATTGTCAGATACGCAGTATTTT. Its protein product is CASSSPGGDTLSDTQYF.

The genes are TRBV27 and TRBJ1-1, with 8 positions matching TRBD1. Losses at the gene ends were 6 bases for V and 3 bases for J; bases not matched to a gene: 9. The CDR3 contains 15 residues. Germline assignment: CDR1 MNHEY and CDR2 SMNVEV (reference sequence). In nucleotides, the CDR3 is TGTGCCAGCAGGCCTCGGACAGGGTGGGACACTGAAGCTTTCTTT. Translating it yields CASRPRTGWDTEAFF.

This clone has just a few counts. The V and J genes are TRBV30 and TRBJ2-1; 10 bases align to TRBD2. Unmatched junction bases numbered 6, after V lost 6 bases and J lost 7 bases. In germline, CDR1 is GTSNPN, CDR2 SVGIG (reference sequence). The CDR3 has 13 amino acids. CDR3 nucleotides: TGTGCCTGTTTTAGCGGGGGGCCAAATGAGCAGTTCTTC. Translation gives CACFSGGPNEQFF.

The gene calls are TRBV4-1 and TRBJ1-1; D gene unclear. The V gene lost 1 base and the J gene lost 5 bases, with 8 bases spanning the gap. Per germline, CDR1 MGHRA and CDR2 YSYEKL. CDR3 length: 13 residues. The DNA of the CDR3 is TGCGCCAGCAGCCAAGTCCAAGGTACTGAAGCTTTCTTT. This codes for CASSQVQGTEAFF.

The V call is TRBV6-5, the J call TRBJ1-6; unclear D gene. CDR1 and CDR2 from the germline V gene are MNHEY and SVGAGI. The CDR3 totals 12 residues. V was cut by 0 bases and J by 10 bases, with 4 bases left in between. CDR3 nucleotide sequence: TGTGCCAGCAGTTACTCGGGCTCACCCCTCCACTTT. Translating gives CASSYSGSPLHF.

The chain combines TRBV29-1 with TRBJ1-5; D remains unclear. Trimming pared 1 base from V and 0 bases from J, leaving 7 bases between. The CDR3 has 14 residues. Germline V gene sequence: CDR1 SQVTM, CDR2 ANQGSEA. The CDR3 DNA reads as TGCAGCGTTGAAGGGCCGTATAGCAATCAGCCCCAGCATTTT. This codes for CSVEGPYSNQPQHF.

This clone was observed a handful of times. This rearrangement joins TRBV6-5 to TRBJ1-2; unclear D gene. The germline V gene has CDR1 MNHEY and CDR2 SVGAGI. This CDR3 spans 13 amino acids. Trimming shortened V by 0 bases and J by 1 base, and 3 bases separated the two germline ends. The CDR3 coding sequence is TGTGCCAGCAGTTACTCGGTTAACTATGGCTACACCTTC. Translated, it gives CASSYSVNYGYTF.

V is TRBV10-3 and J is TRBJ1-5, with TRBD1 identical over 9 bases. The junction had 9 bases not matched to a gene; V was cut back by 6 bases and J by 6 bases. CDR3 length: 15 amino acids. CDR1 ENHRY and CDR2 SYGVKD come from the germline V gene. Here the CDR3 reads CAIRAGTGSFQPQHF. The CDR3, as DNA: TGTGCCATCAGAGCCGGGACAGGGTCGTTTCAGCCCCAGCATTTT.

The V call is TRBV10-3, the J call TRBJ2-7; D ambiguous. Trimming shortened V by 8 bases and J by 4 bases, and 9 bases separated the two germline ends. From germline, CDR1 is ENHRY and CDR2 SYGVKD. This CDR3 has 11 amino acids. CDR3 protein: CAIGSEYEQYF. The CDR3 region has the DNA TGTGCCATCGGCAGCGAATACGAGCAGTACTTC.

V usage is TRBV7-2 and J usage is TRBJ2-3; 10 bases align to TRBD2. Germline CDR1 and CDR2: SGHTA and FQGNSA. The V segment lost 4 bases and the J segment 9 bases; nucleotides outside the gene matches: 10. The CDR3 is made up of 15 amino acids. CDR3 coding DNA: TGTGCCAGCAGCTCTGTAGCGGGGGGCCCGGGAACGCAGTATTTT. This encodes CASSSVAGGPGTQYF.

In its sample, this clone was seen a few times. This chain joins TRBV28 and TRBJ1-5, with 7 nucleotides matching TRBD1. Germline CDR1 MDHEN, CDR2 SYDVKM. The CDR3 is made up of 15 amino acids. V trimming: 8 bases; J trimming: 1 base; junction bases outside the gene matches: 8. The CDR3 DNA is TGTGCCAGCCGTTGGACAGGAGGAAGCAATCAGCCCCAGCATTTT. Amino acids: CASRWTGGSNQPQHF.

Details on this clone: The identical CDR3 is also encoded by other nucleotide sequences in the sample. J is TRBJ2-7 and V is TRBV27; the D gene could be TRBD1 or TRBD2 (5 bases each). The CDR3 spans 14 residues. CDR1 and CDR2 from the germline V gene are MNHEY and SMNVEV (reference sequence). V was pared by 3 bases and J by 1 base, with 10 bases between. CDR3 nucleotides: TGTGCCAGCAGTTTTACGGGGCCTTCCTACGAGCAGTACTTC. It yields the protein CASSFTGPSYEQYF.

J is TRBJ1-1 and V is TRBV5-6; TRBD1 matches 10 bases. The length of the CDR3 is 17 residues. V lost 4 bases to trimming and J lost 3 bases; unmatched junction nucleotides: 12. The germline gives CDR1 SGHDT, CDR2 YYEEEE. For the CDR3, the DNA is TGTGCCAGCAGCAGAGGGACAGGGGCCCTTCGGGACACTGAAGCTTTCTTT. Translation: CASSRGTGALRDTEAFF.

The genes are TRBV7-8 and TRBJ1-1, with TRBD1 as a possible D gene (6 bases). Germline loops: CDR1 SGHVS, CDR2 FQNEAQ. Trimming removed 4 bases from V and 11 bases from J, with 14 bases in between. This CDR3 comprises 12 residues. The chain's CDR3 is CASSSYRAGAFF. CDR3 sequence (DNA): TGTGCCAGCAGCTCCTACAGGGCTGGGGCTTTCTTT.

The rearrangement uses TRBV27 and TRBJ1-2; 12 bases are shared with TRBD1. The CDR3 contains 15 residues. Per the germline V gene, CDR1 is MNHEY and CDR2 is SMNVEV (reference sequence). With V trimmed by 8 bases and J by 3 bases, 7 bases remained unmatched. The CDR3 DNA sequence: TGTGCCAGCGGGGGACAGGGGGCGATTGACTATGGCTACACCTTC. Translating gives CASGGQGAIDYGYTF.

The chain combines TRBV27 with TRBJ2-5, with 10 positions matching TRBD1. CDR3 length: 15 amino acids. Germline CDR1 is MNHEY and CDR2 is SMNVEV (reference sequence). V was clipped by 6 bases and J by 6 bases; unmatched bases: 10. The CDR3 region is CASSLTGGSVQTQYF. CDR3 DNA: TGTGCCAGCAGCTTGACAGGGGGCTCTGTCCAGACCCAGTACTTC.

The J gene is TRBJ1-5, the V gene TRBV11-3; D uncertain. This CDR3 region has 18 residues. V was cut by 0 bases and J by 4 bases, with 19 bases left in between. Germline V gene lookup returns CDR1 SGHNT and CDR2 YENEEA. The CDR3 reads CASSLDPGGREGNQPQHF. DNA for the CDR3: TGTGCCAGCAGCTTAGATCCGGGAGGTAGGGAGGGAAATCAGCCCCAGCATTTT.

This clone has just a few counts. V is TRBV6-1 and J is TRBJ2-7; perhaps TRBD2 as D (6 bases). V lost 8 bases, J lost 3 bases, and 17 bases lay in between. The CDR3 has 14 residues. The V gene's germline CDR1 is MNHNS and CDR2 SASEGT. The CDR3: CASVRASDSYEQYF. The CDR3 bases are TGTGCCAGCGTGAGGGCTAGCGACAGCTACGAGCAGTACTTC.

The rearrangement links TRBV7-6 to TRBJ2-7; no reliable D call. Trimming stripped 2 bases from V and 7 bases from J, with 9 bases between. CDR1 is SGHVS and CDR2 is FNYEAQ in the germline V gene. The CDR3 has 12 amino acids. CDR3 nucleotides: TGTGCCAGCAGCTTAATAAAGGCGGAGCAGTACTTC. Amino acid sequence: CASSLIKAEQYF.

The V gene is TRBV7-9, the J gene TRBJ1-1; 7 positions agree with TRBD1. CDR1 SEHNR and CDR2 FQNEAQ come from the germline V gene (reference sequence). The CDR3 sequence is 14 residues long. J gave up 3 bases and V 5 bases, and 6 bases lay outside the gene matches. The CDR3 coding sequence is TGTGCCAGCAGCCCGACAGGGAGAGACACTGAAGCTTTCTTT. Protein sequence: CASSPTGRDTEAFF.

The chain couples TRBV7-8 to TRBJ2-2, with 10 bases fitting TRBD2. The CDR3 is 18 amino acids. J was trimmed by 3 bases and V by 4 bases; bases with no gene match: 11. Germline CDR1 is SGHVS and CDR2 is FQNEAQ. CDR3 nucleotides: TGTGCCAGCAGCTCCATACCTCGGACTAGCGGTTACACCGGGGAGCTGTTTTTT. It yields the protein CASSSIPRTSGYTGELFF.

The genes are TRBV2 and TRBJ2-2; 9 bases fit TRBD2. Looked up from germline, CDR1 is SNHLY and CDR2 is FYNNEI. After removal of 5 bases from V and 1 base from J, the junction contained 2 bases not matched to a gene. CDR3 length: 15 amino acids. The CDR3 region has the DNA TGTGCCAGCAGTCCGACTAGCGGGAACACCGGGGAGCTGTTTTTT. Translated, it gives CASSPTSGNTGELFF.